This T cell receptor beta chain is from a study of T cells in Graves' hyperthyroidism and ophthalmopathy. Study-level points and caveats: Ophthalmopathy was distinguished from stable hyperthyroidism by 13 V-J signatures. Blood samples included most of the expanded thyroid clonotypes exceeding 0.001.

Researchers amplified the TCR beta CDR3 regions from RNA transcripts. The TCR CDR3 first-round RT-PCR relied on the HTBI primer set. TCRdb itself ran the multiplex PCR reads through MiXCR, one entry per CDR3 protein. This table holds about 50,000 distinct CDR3 sequences, roughly 49% found once. Duration under 3 months, a NOSPECS grade of at least 4, and a Clinical Activity Score of at least 3 characterized the ophthalmopathy patients. The source of the PBMCs was more than 9.5 ml of fresh peripheral blood. This clonotype was recorded many times. Its specificity is unknown. CDR1 is MDHEN and CDR2 is SYDVKM in the germline V gene. The CDR3 consists of 13 residues. Trimming pared 3 bases from V and 2 bases from J, leaving 8 bases between.

This TCR was sampled from a woman in her twenties or thirties with Graves' ophthalmopathy. This chain joins TRBV28 and TRBJ2-7, with D perhaps matching TRBD1 or TRBD2 (5 bases each). Sequenced: blood. The CDR3 loop is CASSLGDTYEQYF. The CDR3, as DNA: TGTGCCAGCAGTTTGGGGGATACCTACGAGCAGTACTTC.